The clone carrying this T cell receptor (beta chain) was seen ten or more times. Time point defined: patch test 2, 6 weeks after DPC sensitization. Treatment defined: therapeutic diphenylcyclopropenone sensitization with weekly scalp DPC. The data are from a study of human T cells and chemical hapten exposure. From the RACE reads, TCRdb called clonotypes with MiXCR, one entry per CDR3 protein. The sample lists about 40,000 distinct CDR3 sequences; around 3% were seen once. Looked up from germline, CDR1 is KGHSH and CDR2 is LQKENI. The CDR3 has 13 amino acids. V was pared by 8 bases and J by 4 bases, with 12 bases between.

Sample: whole blood, taken in connection with sensitization to the hapten diphenylcyclopropenone (DPC). The J gene is TRBJ2-1, the V gene TRBV18; TRBD1 might be the D (5 bases). This receptor was identified in a man aged 35-49 years with alopecia areata. Some clones in this sample may be carry-over from other donors' samples. The CDR3 here is CASTTTDYNEQFF. The CDR3 bases are TGTGCCAGCACGACGACAGATTACAATGAGCAGTTCTTC.